Below, 17 T cell receptor beta chains from the same sample are listed, as sequenced in a study of tumor and adjacent non-tumor tissue in lung cancer. This sample's RNA came from whole unsorted tissue. Three rounds of nested PCR, following a modified ARM-PCR protocol, produced the TCRbeta library. A single record per CDR3 protein comes from TCRdb applying MiXCR to the multiplex PCR reads. The sample shows under 150,000 distinct CDR3 sequences, approximately 66% of them seen only once. What was sequenced was lung tumor tissue. These receptors were obtained from a man aged 60 to 69 with small cell lung cancer.

This clonotype was counted ten times or more. This chain connects TRBV28 to TRBJ2-1; D gene uncertain. V was trimmed by 6 bases and J by 3 bases, leaving 6 bases between them. The CDR3 spans 12 residues. Germline V gene sequence: CDR1 MDHEN, CDR2 SYDVKM. The CDR3 spells CASSTIYNEQFF. DNA of the CDR3: TGTGCCAGCAGCACTATCTACAATGAGCAGTTCTTC.

The gene calls are TRBV11-2 and TRBJ2-1; D unresolved. Germline CDR1 SGHAT, CDR2 FQNNGV. The CDR3 contains 12 residues. Trimming removed 6 bases from V and 8 bases from J, with 11 bases in between. The CDR3 protein is CASSAQMYEQFF. CDR3 sequence (DNA): TGTGCCAGCAGTGCCCAGATGTATGAGCAGTTCTTC. The full variable domain, its missing parts supplied by reference TRBV11-2 and TRBJ2-1, is EAGVAQSPRYKIIEKRQSVAFWCNPISGHATLYWYQQILGQGPKLLIQFQNNGVVDDSQLPKDRFSAERLKGVDSTLKIQPAKLEDSAVYLCASSAQMYEQFFGPGTRLTVL.

Points on this clonotype: An end of the junction does not agree with germline; a read error may underlie this. The V call is TRBV11-2, the J call TRBJ2-5; a possible D gene is TRBD2 (5 bases). Germline V gene lookup returns CDR1 SGHAT and CDR2 FQNNGV. This CDR3 is built from 15 residues. CDR3 nucleotides: TGTGCCAGCAGCTTCGGGAACATGGACGGTGAGACCCAGTACTTT. This codes for CASSFGNMDGETQYF.

As concerns this clonotype: An end of the junction does not agree with germline; a read error may underlie this. The J gene is TRBJ2-5, the V gene TRBV5-4; the D gene is possibly TRBD1 (5 bases). The germline CDR1 and CDR2 sequences are SGHNT and YYREEE (reference sequence). The CDR3 is 14 amino acids. The CDR3 sequence: CASSAAGQKETRYF. For the CDR3, the DNA is TGTGCCAGCAGCGCGGCAGGGCAAAAAGAGACCCGGTACTTC.

This clonotype came up many times. The gene calls are TRBV12-3 or TRBV12-4 and TRBJ1-4; D is ambiguous. CDR3 length: 10 residues. Deletions cut 10 bases from V and 7 bases from J, with 7 bases between. This CDR3 is CATPGEKLFF. The CDR3 nucleotides are TGTGCCACCCCGGGTGAAAAACTGTTTTTT.

The chain recombines TRBV12-3 or TRBV12-4 with TRBJ2-3; D possibly matches TRBD1 or TRBD2 (5 bases each). V was shortened by 8 bases and J by 1 base, with 16 bases between the two germline ends. CDR3 length: 15 amino acids. CDR3: CASGASLGGTDTQYF. In DNA form, the CDR3 reads TGTGCCAGCGGCGCGTCCCTGGGGGGCACAGATACGCAGTATTTT.

The chain recombines TRBV5-1 with TRBJ2-5, with D perhaps matching TRBD2 (7 bases). The germline V and J ends were trimmed by 3 bases and 5 bases, with 11 bases remaining between them. There are 13 residues in the CDR3. The germline V gene encodes CDR1 SGHRS and CDR2 YFSETQ. The CDR3 reads CASSWGGRETQYF. The DNA for the CDR3 is TGCGCCAGCAGCTGGGGGGGCCGGGAGACCCAGTACTTC.

This rearrangement joins TRBV7-8 to TRBJ2-2; 11 bases fit TRBD1. The germline gives CDR1 SGHVS, CDR2 FQNEAQ. J gave up 5 bases and V 3 bases, and 5 bases lay outside the gene matches. The CDR3 has 16 residues. The CDR3 protein is CASSFWTGGYTGELFF. CDR3 in DNA: TGTGCCAGCAGCTTCTGGACAGGGGGCTATACCGGGGAGCTGTTTTTT.

There are many counts of this clonotype. The chain combines TRBV20-1 with TRBJ2-3, with 8 bases lining up with TRBD2. V trimming: 4 bases; J trimming: 2 bases; junction bases outside the gene matches: 5. Germline V gene data show CDR1 as DFQATT and CDR2 as SNEGSKA (reference sequence). CDR3 size: 14 residues. The CDR3 DNA reads TGCAGTGCTAACCAACTAGCGGACACAGATACGCAGTATTTT. Residues: CSANQLADTDTQYF.

In nucleotides, the CDR3 is TGCAGTACAACACCGGGACTAGCGGGAGAACGGGATACGCAGTATTTT. Its protein is CSTTPGLAGERDTQYF. This chain uses TRBV20-1 with TRBJ2-3; 14 bases map to TRBD2. Germline loops: CDR1 DFQATT, CDR2 SNEGSKA (reference sequence). The CDR3 is 16 residues long. V trimming: 8 bases; J trimming: 6 bases; junction bases outside the gene matches: 13.

A note on this clonotype: This may be a read error: a much more frequent sequence differs by one nucleotide. V and J are TRBV20-1 and TRBJ2-1; D is possibly TRBD2 (5 bases). Per germline, CDR1 DFQATT and CDR2 SNEGSKA (reference sequence). CDR3 length equals 13 residues. With 7 bases removed from V and 7 bases from J, the gap between germline ends came to 17 bases. Here the CDR3 DNA reads TGCAGTGTGACGGGATCGCTAACTAATGAGCAGTTCTTC. As protein: CSVTGSLTNEQFF.

About this clonotype itself: A much more abundant neighbour one base away suggests this may be a read error. The V call is TRBV4-1, the J call TRBJ2-1; no clear D. In germline, CDR1 is MGHRA, CDR2 YSYEKL. V lost 1 base and J lost 8, with 18 bases in between. The CDR3 totals 16 residues. CDR3 sequence reads: CASSQGGNGATDEQFF. The CDR3 DNA is TGCGCCAGCAGCCAAGGCGGAAATGGAGCCACCGATGAGCAGTTCTTC.

About this clonotype: At one end the junction does not follow the germline gene, possibly because of a read error. The rearrangement uses TRBV12-3 or TRBV12-4 and TRBJ2-2; either TRBD1 or TRBD2 may supply D (6 bases each). This CDR3 region has 18 residues. In DNA form, the CDR3 reads TGTGCCAGCAGTTTATCGGGGGCACTAGGGGTTTCTACCAGGGAACTGTTTTTT. This translates into CASSLSGALGVSTRELFF.

There are a few counts of this clonotype. This chain joins TRBV12-3 or TRBV12-4 and TRBJ2-5, with 11 bases matching TRBD1. V dropped 8 bases and J dropped 3; count of bases not matched to a gene: 8. This CDR3 has 15 residues. DNA of the CDR3: TGTGCCAGCGTACATCGGACAGGGGGCGAAGAGACCCAGTACTTC. Protein: CASVHRTGGEETQYF.

This clonotype was detected many times. This chain joins TRBV11-2 and TRBJ2-5, with 7 bases that match TRBD2. The CDR3 sequence is 14 residues long. CDR1 is SGHAT and CDR2 is FQNNGV in the germline V gene. V was clipped by 4 bases and J by 1 base; unmatched bases: 3. CDR3 bases: TGTGCCAGCAGCTCCAGCGGGACCCAAGAGACCCAGTACTTC. Residues: CASSSSGTQETQYF. The full variable domain, completed using reference TRBV11-2 and TRBJ2-5, is EAGVAQSPRYKIIEKRQSVAFWCNPISGHATLYWYQQILGQGPKLLIQFQNNGVVDDSQLPKDRFSAERLKGVDSTLKIQPAKLEDSAVYLCASSSSGTQETQYFGPGTRLLVL.

This clonotype was seen at least ten times. This sequence joins TRBV6-5 and TRBJ2-7; 11 nucleotides align to TRBD1. The V segment lost 3 bases and the J segment 5 bases; nucleotides outside the gene matches: 6. CDR3 length: 15 residues. Germline CDR1 reads MNHEY; CDR2 reads SVGAGI. CDR3: CASSYDGTGGNEQYF. The CDR3 DNA sequence: TGTGCCAGCAGTTATGACGGGACAGGGGGGAACGAGCAGTACTTC.

This clonotype was observed a few times. The CDR3 loop is CSARGGAATGSEAFF. The CDR3 region has the DNA TGCAGTGCTAGAGGGGGGGCAGCTACAGGGTCTGAAGCTTTCTTT. The genes are TRBV20-1 and TRBJ1-1; possibly TRBD1 for D (6 bases). V lost 1 base to trimming and J lost 6 bases, with 18 bases between them. Germline V gene data show CDR1 as DFQATT and CDR2 as SNEGSKA (reference sequence). The CDR3 extends over 15 amino acids.